This T cell receptor (beta chain) was obtained from a study of beta chain features in type 1 diabetes. Study-wide context: Cell yields, gender and age were comparable in patients and healthy donors. Sorted cells, 90 million to 130 million in number, were examined across all samples.

The study reverse transcribed the entire isolated RNA, so it sequenced expressed TCRB transcripts. Sequenced by immunoSEQ multiplex PCR; TCRdb stores in-frame clones only, minus some. The sample consists of 250,000 to 300,000 clones, around 7.8% of them appearing once. General study results and limits: People with Type 1 diabetes carried modestly yet significantly shorter TCRB CDR3s in all four CD4+ subsets.

The trim removed 3 bases at V and 1 base at J, leaving 6 bases unmatched. Germline V gene sequence: CDR1 SGHRS, CDR2 YFSETQ. The length of the CDR3 is 15 residues. Of note for this clone: Its specificity is unknown.

Every donor provided one heparinised blood draw, which averaged approximately 100 mL. The source is a woman aged 18-29 years in good health. The sequenced material came from central memory CD4+ T cells from blood. V is TRBV5-1 and J is TRBJ2-5, with 7 bases that match TRBD2. The CDR3 nucleotides are TGCGCCAGCAGCTCTGACGGGGGGTCCCAAGAGACCCAGTACTTC. As protein: CASSSDGGSQETQYF.